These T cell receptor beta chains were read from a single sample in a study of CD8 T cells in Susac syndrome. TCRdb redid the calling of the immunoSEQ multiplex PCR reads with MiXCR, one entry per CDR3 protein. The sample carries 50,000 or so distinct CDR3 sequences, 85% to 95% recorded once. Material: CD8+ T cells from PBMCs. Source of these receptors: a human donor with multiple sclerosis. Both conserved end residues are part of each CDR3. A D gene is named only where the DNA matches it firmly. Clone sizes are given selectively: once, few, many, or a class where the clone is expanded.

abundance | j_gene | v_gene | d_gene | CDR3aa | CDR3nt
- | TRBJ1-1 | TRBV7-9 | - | CALLRENTEAFF | TGTGCCTTACTCCGGGAGAACACTGAAGCTTTCTTT
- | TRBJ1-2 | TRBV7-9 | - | CASSFLGDSTRGYTF | TGTGCCAGCAGCTTTCTAGGGGATTCTACGCGGGGCTACACCTTC
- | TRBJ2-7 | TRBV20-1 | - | CSARDRAATSEQYF | TGCAGTGCTAGAGATCGGGCTGCGACGTCCGAGCAGTACTTC
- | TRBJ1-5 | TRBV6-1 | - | CASSERRQGNQPQHF | TGTGCCAGCAGTGAAAGGCGTCAGGGGAATCAGCCCCAGCATTTT
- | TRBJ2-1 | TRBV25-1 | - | CASLRGNEQFF | TGTGCCAGCCTACGGGGCAATGAGCAGTTCTTC
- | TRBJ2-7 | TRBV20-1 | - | CSARSGSYEQYF | TGCAGTGCTAGATCAGGGTCCTACGAGCAGTACTTC
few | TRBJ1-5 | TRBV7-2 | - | CASSLAGRRNQPQHF | TGTGCCAGCAGCTTAGCAGGAAGAAGGAATCAGCCCCAGCATTTT
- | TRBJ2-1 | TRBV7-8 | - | CASSLRSESSSSYNEQFF | TGTGCCAGCAGCCTCAGAAGCGAGTCCTCGAGCTCCTACAATGAGCAGTTCTTC
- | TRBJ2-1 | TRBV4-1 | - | CASSQDNLEQFF | TGCGCCAGCAGCCAAGATAACCTGGAGCAGTTCTTC
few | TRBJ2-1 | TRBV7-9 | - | CASSPGPSSYNEQFF | TGTGCCAGCAGCCCGGGACCATCCTCCTACAATGAGCAGTTCTTC
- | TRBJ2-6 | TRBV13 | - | CASSVVRRGSGANVLTF | TGTGCCAGCAGCGTAGTGCGGCGAGGCTCTGGGGCCAACGTCCTGACTTTC
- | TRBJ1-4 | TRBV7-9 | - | CASSLALSPEKLFF | TGTGCCAGCAGCTTAGCGCTGTCTCCAGAAAAACTGTTTTTT
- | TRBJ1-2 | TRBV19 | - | CASGHYNYGYTF | TGTGCCAGTGGACACTATAACTATGGCTACACCTTC
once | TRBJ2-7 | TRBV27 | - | CASSEMGGGSYEQYF | TGTGCCAGCAGTGAAATGGGAGGGGGAAGCTACGAGCAGTACTTC
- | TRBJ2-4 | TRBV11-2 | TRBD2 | CASSPRTSGGDIQYF | TGTGCCAGCAGCCCCCGGACTAGCGGGGGGGACATTCAGTACTTC
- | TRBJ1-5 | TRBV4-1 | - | CASSQDLGRINQPQHF | TGCGCCAGCAGCCAAGATCTGGGGCGGATCAATCAGCCCCAGCATTTT
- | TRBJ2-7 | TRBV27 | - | CASSVQERYEQYF | TGTGCCAGCTCGGTTCAGGAAAGGTACGAGCAGTACTTC
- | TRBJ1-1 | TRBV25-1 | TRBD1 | CASSAGGPTEAFF | TGTGCCAGCAGTGCAGGGGGGCCCACTGAAGCTTTCTTT
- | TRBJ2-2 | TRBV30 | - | CAWSWGDQDTGELFF | TGTGCCTGGTCTTGGGGGGATCAGGACACCGGGGAGCTGTTTTTT
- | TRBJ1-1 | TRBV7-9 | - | CASPGEESRPEAFF | TGTGCCAGCCCCGGCGAAGAGTCCCGGCCTGAAGCTTTCTTT
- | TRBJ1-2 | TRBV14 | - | CASSPSLTNYGYTF | TGTGCCAGCAGCCCCTCTTTGACTAACTATGGCTACACCTTC
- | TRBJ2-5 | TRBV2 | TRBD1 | CASSDRGQGQETQYF | TGTGCCAGCAGTGACCGAGGACAGGGCCAAGAGACCCAGTACTTC
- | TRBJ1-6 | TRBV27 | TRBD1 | CASSFSRGYNSPLHF | TGTGCCAGCAGTTTCTCCAGGGGGTATAATTCACCCCTCCACTTT
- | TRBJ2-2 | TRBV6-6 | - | CASSYSEGQGELFF | TGTGCCAGCAGTTACTCGGAGGGACAAGGGGAGCTGTTTTTT
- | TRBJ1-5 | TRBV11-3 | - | CASSLGAGSNQPQHF | TGTGCCAGCAGCCTAGGGGCCGGGAGCAATCAGCCCCAGCATTTT
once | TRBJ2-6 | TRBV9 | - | CASSVSRTSKRPSGANVLTF | TGTGCCAGCAGCGTAAGCCGGACAAGCAAACGGCCCTCTGGGGCCAACGTCCTGACTTTC
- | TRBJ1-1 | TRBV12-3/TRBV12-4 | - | CASSFKGPRNTEAFF | TGTGCCAGCAGTTTTAAGGGACCGAGGAACACTGAAGCTTTCTTT
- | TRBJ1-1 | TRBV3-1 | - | CASSLYQGGNTEAFF | TGTGCCAGCAGCCTGTATCAGGGAGGAAACACTGAAGCTTTCTTT
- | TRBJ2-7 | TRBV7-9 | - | CASSLEYEQYF | TGTGCCAGCAGCCTGGAGTACGAGCAGTACTTC
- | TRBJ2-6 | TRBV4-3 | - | CASSPGRSSSGANVLTF | TGCGCCAGCAGCCCGGGACGTAGTAGCTCTGGGGCCAACGTCCTGACTTTC
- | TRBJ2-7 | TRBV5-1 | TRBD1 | CASSLVGQVHEQYF | TGCGCCAGCAGCTTGGTGGGACAGGTCCACGAGCAGTACTTC
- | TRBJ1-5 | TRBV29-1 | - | CSVSDRINQPQHF | TGCAGCGTATCAGACAGGATCAATCAGCCCCAGCATTTT
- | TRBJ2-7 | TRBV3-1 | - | CASSQDLALYEQYF | TGTGCCAGCAGCCAAGATCTTGCTCTCTACGAGCAGTACTTC
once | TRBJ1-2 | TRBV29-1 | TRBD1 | CSVLGQSGYTF | TGCAGCGTCCTGGGACAGTCCGGCTACACCTTC
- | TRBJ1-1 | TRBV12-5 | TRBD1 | CASGLAGGTEAFF | TGTGCTAGTGGTTTGGCAGGGGGCACTGAAGCTTTCTTT
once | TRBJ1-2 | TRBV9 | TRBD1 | CASSAADRGPGYTF | TGTGCCAGCAGCGCCGCGGACAGGGGCCCTGGCTACACCTTC
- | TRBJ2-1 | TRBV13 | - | CASSREYNEQFF | TGTGCCAGCAGCCGTGAGTACAATGAGCAGTTCTTC